A single sample is the source of the 20 T cell receptor beta chains below, sequenced in a study of post-analysis software for immune sequencing data. Study-wide results and caveats: Relative to controls, patients had five TRBV segments at higher frequency, with TRBV5-6, TRBV5-1 and TRBV20-1 among these.

Built from TCR beta cDNA, the libraries had unique molecular identifiers in them. Each CDR3 protein gets one entry after TCRdb re-called the PCR reads with MiXCR. Among 600,000 to 700,000 distinct CDR3 sequences, 55% to 60% were seen once, and the ten largest hold approximately 10%. No antigen has been assigned to these receptors. Input material: blood. These receptors originate from a girl under 10 years old with multiple sclerosis.

V and J are TRBV15 and TRBJ1-5; no firm D call. The CDR3 runs 15 residues. From germline, CDR1 is LNHNV and CDR2 YYDKDF (reference sequence). The germline V and J ends were trimmed by 5 bases and 2 bases, with 13 bases remaining between them. CDR3 in DNA: TGTGCCACCAGCGGGGAGAGGGCCCGCAATCAGCCCCAGCATTTT. It specifies CATSGERARNQPQHF.

The table lists this clonotype with a count of one. The rearrangement uses TRBV10-2 and TRBJ2-7; the match to TRBD2 covers 11 bases. V was pared by 3 bases and J by 1 base, with 8 bases of the junction left unmatched. This CDR3 spans 17 amino acids. Germline lookup yields CDR1 WSHSY and CDR2 SAAADI. CDR3 bases: TGCGCCAGCAGTGATATAGCGGGGGGGACCATATCCTACGAGCAGTACTTC. Translated, it gives CASSDIAGGTISYEQYF.

The chain uses TRBV7-2 and TRBJ2-1; 7 bases align to TRBD1. The CDR3 totals 15 residues. V was pared by 5 bases and J by 5 bases, with 9 bases of the junction left unmatched. Germline assignment: CDR1 SGHTA and CDR2 FQGNSA. The CDR3, as DNA: TGTGCCAGCAGCATAAGACAGGGTACCCACAATGAGCAGTTCTTC. Amino acids: CASSIRQGTHNEQFF.

V is TRBV28 and J is TRBJ1-2; no reliable D call. The CDR3 loop spans 12 amino acids. The V and J ends lost 5 bases and 4 bases respectively, with 8 bases between them. Per the germline V gene, CDR1 is MDHEN and CDR2 is SYDVKM. In nucleotides, the CDR3 is TGTGCCAGCAGTCGGACGCCCTATGGCTACACCTTC. Protein product: CASSRTPYGYTF.

This clonotype showed up just a few times. The chain recombines TRBV2 with TRBJ2-3, with a tentative D call TRBD2 (5 bases). The CDR3 sequence is 14 residues long. The germline V gene encodes CDR1 SNHLY and CDR2 FYNNEI. Trimming removed 6 bases from V and 1 base from J, with 11 bases in between. The CDR3 protein is CASSGGIRTDTQYF. CDR3 nucleotide sequence: TGTGCCAGCAGCGGAGGTATCCGCACAGATACGCAGTATTTT.

This clonotype has only a few counts. The genes are TRBV4-1 and TRBJ2-1, with D unresolved. Between the trimmed V and J ends, which lost 2 bases and 7 bases, there was a span of 9 bases. CDR3 length equals 13 residues. Germline CDR1 and CDR2: MGHRA and YSYEKL. CDR3 bases: TGCGCCAGCAGCCAACCCGTTGGGAATGAGCAGTTCTTC. Translation: CASSQPVGNEQFF.

This clonotype was found a few times. This sequence joins TRBV27 and TRBJ2-7; 7 bases line up with TRBD2. Per the germline V gene, CDR1 is MNHEY and CDR2 is SMNVEV (reference sequence). The CDR3 totals 17 residues. V lost 2 bases, J lost 0 bases, and 10 bases stayed unmatched. In DNA, the CDR3 is TGTGCCAGCAGTTTAGACTCCGGGCGGGGGAGCTCCTACGAGCAGTACTTC. Amino acid sequence: CASSLDSGRGSSYEQYF.

The chain uses TRBV20-1 and TRBJ1-5; D gene uncertain. The CDR3 extends over 13 amino acids. The germline V and J ends were trimmed by 3 bases and 3 bases, with 9 bases remaining between them. From germline, CDR1 is DFQATT and CDR2 SNEGSKA (reference sequence). The CDR3 nucleotides read TGCAGTGCTAGTCTGAATGACAATCAGCCCCAGCATTTT. Its translation: CSASLNDNQPQHF.

A few counts support this clonotype. The chain is built from TRBV2 and TRBJ2-3, with TRBD1 matching over 10 bases. The CDR3 totals 15 residues. Germline assignment: CDR1 SNHLY and CDR2 FYNNEI. The V gene end was trimmed by 6 bases and the J gene end by 4 bases; junction bases not matched to a gene: 7. CDR3 DNA sequence: TGTGCCAGCAGGCCGGGACAGGGGAAGGCAGATACGCAGTATTTT. It specifies CASRPGQGKADTQYF.

The chain employs TRBV30 and TRBJ2-7; 8 bases are shared with TRBD2. Matching the DNA end better, TRBJ2-5 makes the J call doubtful. There are 13 residues in the CDR3. The germline CDR1 and CDR2 sequences are GTSNPN and SVGIG (reference sequence). The CDR3 sequence: CAWSGGDTETQYF. DNA of the CDR3: TGTGCCTGGAGCGGGGGGGATACGGAGACCCAGTACTTC.

This sequence joins TRBV5-1 and TRBJ2-6, with D possibly being TRBD2 (5 bases). The germline V and J ends were trimmed by 9 bases and 4 bases, with 17 bases remaining between them. The germline V gene encodes CDR1 SGHRS and CDR2 YFSETQ. The CDR3 spans 15 residues. The CDR3 DNA sequence: TGCGCCACTACGGACTCTTCGGGCGGGGCCAACGTCCTGACTTTC. This encodes CATTDSSGGANVLTF.

The chain employs TRBV29-1 and TRBJ2-7; D is possibly TRBD1 (6 bases). The V gene lost 2 bases and the J gene lost 3 bases, with 11 bases spanning the gap. Germline V CDR1 and CDR2: SQVTM, ANQGSEA. The CDR3 contains 13 residues. The CDR3 nucleotides read TGCAGCGTTGAACAGGGGATCGGCTACGAGCAGTACTTC. Its translation: CSVEQGIGYEQYF.

The chain uses TRBV7-9 and TRBJ2-5; D possibly corresponds to TRBD2 (6 bases). Trimming took off 1 base at V and 5 bases at J, with 8 bases between the two ends. CDR1 SEHNR and CDR2 FQNEAQ come from the germline V gene (reference sequence). The CDR3 has 13 residues. The CDR3 DNA follows: TGTGCCAGCAGCTTAGGGGAGGCGGAGACCCAGTACTTC. Amino acids: CASSLGEAETQYF.

This clonotype was detected once. The V gene is TRBV7-9, the J gene TRBJ2-1; TRBD1 matches at 9 bases. The CDR3 extends over 12 amino acids. The germline gives CDR1 SEHNR, CDR2 FQNEAQ (reference sequence). Germline trimming cut 8 bases from V and 7 bases from J; bases unmatched to any gene: 3. The CDR3 region has the DNA TGTGCCAGCGGACAGGGGTGGAATGAGCAGTTCTTC. Encoded protein: CASGQGWNEQFF.

The genes are TRBV27 and TRBJ2-7; 12 bases line up with TRBD1. The germline V gene encodes CDR1 MNHEY and CDR2 SMNVEV (reference sequence). This CDR3 has 15 amino acids. V shed 7 bases, J shed 3 bases, and the junction held 7 bases outside the gene matches. The CDR3 spells CASKPGTGGFYEQYF. In DNA form, the CDR3 reads TGTGCCAGCAAGCCCGGGACAGGGGGCTTCTACGAGCAGTACTTC.

This chain uses TRBV20-1 with TRBJ2-3; D uncertain. From germline, CDR1 is DFQATT and CDR2 SNEGSKA (reference sequence). Trimming removed 0 bases at V and 14 bases at J, with 9 bases between. The CDR3 is 10 residues long. This chain's CDR3 is CSARDRALYF. CDR3 coding DNA: TGCAGTGCTAGAGATCGTGCCCTGTATTTT.

For the CDR3, the DNA is TGTGCCAGCAGCGTAGAGGGAACGGACACTGAAGCTTTCTTT. Protein product: CASSVEGTDTEAFF. J is TRBJ1-1 and V is TRBV9; unclear D gene. V shed 0 bases and J shed 3 bases, with 9 bases lying between them. CDR1 SGDLS and CDR2 YYNGEE come from the germline V gene. CDR3 length: 14 residues.

This clonotype appeared a few times. The rearrangement joins TRBV5-1 to TRBJ1-1; 7 bases agree with TRBD1. Germline-derived CDR1 and CDR2 are SGHRS and YFSETQ. CDR3 length equals 14 residues. V lost 4 bases to trimming and J lost 6 bases; unmatched junction nucleotides: 9. Here the CDR3 DNA reads TGCGCCAGCAGCCCAGGACAGGCGGGCTCTGAAGCTTTCTTT. Amino acids: CASSPGQAGSEAFF.

In this sample, this clonotype turned up many times. The V gene is TRBV11-2, the J gene TRBJ2-3; D unclear. Per germline, CDR1 SGHAT and CDR2 FQNNGV. V lost 3 bases and J 3 bases, leaving 7 bases between the germline ends. The CDR3 runs 13 residues. DNA of the CDR3: TGTGCCAGCAGCTTTATCGTGACAGATACGCAGTATTTT. It translates to CASSFIVTDTQYF.

The J gene is TRBJ2-1, the V gene TRBV7-9, with 13 bases that match TRBD2. CDR3 length equals 18 residues. With 4 bases clipped from V and 0 bases from J, the junction kept 6 bases outside the gene matches. The germline CDR1 and CDR2 sequences are SEHNR and FQNEAQ (reference sequence). CDR3 DNA sequence: TGTGCCAGCAGCTCTGGGACTAGCGGGAATAGCTCCTACAATGAGCAGTTCTTC. This codes for CASSSGTSGNSSYNEQFF. The variable domain in full, completed from reference TRBV7-9 and TRBJ2-1, reads DTGVSQNPRHKITKRGQNVTFRCDPISEHNRLYWYRQTLGQGPEFLTYFQNEAQLEKSRLLSDRFSAERPKGSFSTLEIQRTEQGDSAMYLCASSSGTSGNSSYNEQFFGPGTRLTVL.